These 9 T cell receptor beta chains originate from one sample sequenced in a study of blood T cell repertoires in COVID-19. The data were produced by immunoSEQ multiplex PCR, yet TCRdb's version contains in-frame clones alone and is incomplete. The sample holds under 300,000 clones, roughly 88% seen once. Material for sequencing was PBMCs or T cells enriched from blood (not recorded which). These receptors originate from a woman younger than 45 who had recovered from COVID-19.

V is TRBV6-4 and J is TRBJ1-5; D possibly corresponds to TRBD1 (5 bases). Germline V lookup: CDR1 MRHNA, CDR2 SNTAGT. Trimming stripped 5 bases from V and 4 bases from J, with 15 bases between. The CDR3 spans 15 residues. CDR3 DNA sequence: TGTGCCAGCAGTCCCCAGGGAGGAGTAAATCAGCCCCAGCATTTT. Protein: CASSPQGGVNQPQHF.

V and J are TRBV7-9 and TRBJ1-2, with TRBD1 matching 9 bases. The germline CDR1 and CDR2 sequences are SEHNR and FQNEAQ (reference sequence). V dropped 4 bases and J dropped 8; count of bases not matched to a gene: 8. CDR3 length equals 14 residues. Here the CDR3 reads CASSSSRDRDGYTF. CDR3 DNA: TGTGCCAGCAGCTCGTCCCGGGACAGGGACGGCTACACCTTC. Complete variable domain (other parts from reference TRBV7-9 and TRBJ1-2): DTGVSQNPRHKITKRGQNVTFRCDPISEHNRLYWYRQTLGQGPEFLTYFQNEAQLEKSRLLSDRFSAERPKGSFSTLEIQRTEQGDSAMYLCASSSSRDRDGYTFGSGTRLTVV.

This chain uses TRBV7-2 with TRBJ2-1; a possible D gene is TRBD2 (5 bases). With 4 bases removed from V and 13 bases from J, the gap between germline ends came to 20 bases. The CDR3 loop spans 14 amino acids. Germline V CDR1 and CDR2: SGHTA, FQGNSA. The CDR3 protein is CASSSVLGFGFQFF. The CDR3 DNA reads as TGTGCCAGCAGCTCCGTACTAGGGTTCGGTTTTCAGTTCTTC.

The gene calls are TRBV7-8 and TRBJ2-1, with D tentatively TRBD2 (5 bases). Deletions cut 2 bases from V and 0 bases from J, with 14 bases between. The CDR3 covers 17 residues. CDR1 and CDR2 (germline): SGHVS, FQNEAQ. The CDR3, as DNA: TGTGCCAGCAGCTTAAGGTTAAGGACTTCCTCCTACAATGAGCAGTTCTTC. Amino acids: CASSLRLRTSSYNEQFF.

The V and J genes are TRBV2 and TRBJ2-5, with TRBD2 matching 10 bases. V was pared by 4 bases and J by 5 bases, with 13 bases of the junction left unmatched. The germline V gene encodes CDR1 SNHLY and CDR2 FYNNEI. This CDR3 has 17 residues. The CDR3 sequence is CASSAEASGGLLETQYF. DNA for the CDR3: TGTGCCAGCAGTGCCGAAGCTAGCGGGGGCCTCCTGGAGACCCAGTACTTC. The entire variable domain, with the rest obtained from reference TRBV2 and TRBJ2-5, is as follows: EPEVTQTPSHQVTQMGQEVILRCVPISNHLYFYWYRQILGQKVEFLVSFYNNEISEKSEIFDDQFSVERPDGSNFTLKIRSTKLEDSAMYFCASSAEASGGLLETQYFGPGTRLLVL.

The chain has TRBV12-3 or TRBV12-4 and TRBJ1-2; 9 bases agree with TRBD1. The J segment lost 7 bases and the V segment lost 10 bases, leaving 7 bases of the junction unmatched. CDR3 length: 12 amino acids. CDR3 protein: CAILQGARGYTF. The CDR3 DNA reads TGTGCCATCCTACAGGGGGCGCGTGGCTACACCTTC.

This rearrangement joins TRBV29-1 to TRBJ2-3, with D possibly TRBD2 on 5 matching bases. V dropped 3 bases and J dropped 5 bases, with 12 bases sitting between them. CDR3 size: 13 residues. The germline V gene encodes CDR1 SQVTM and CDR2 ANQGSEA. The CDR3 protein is CSVERVRLDTQYF. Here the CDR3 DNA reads TGCAGCGTTGAGAGGGTAAGATTAGATACGCAGTATTTT.

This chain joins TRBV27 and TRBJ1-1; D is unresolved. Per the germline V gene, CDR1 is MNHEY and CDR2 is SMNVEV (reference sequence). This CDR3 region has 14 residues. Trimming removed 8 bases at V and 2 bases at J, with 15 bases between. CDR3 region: CASAIQSGNTEAFF. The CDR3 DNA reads TGTGCCAGCGCCATTCAATCGGGAAACACTGAAGCTTTCTTT.

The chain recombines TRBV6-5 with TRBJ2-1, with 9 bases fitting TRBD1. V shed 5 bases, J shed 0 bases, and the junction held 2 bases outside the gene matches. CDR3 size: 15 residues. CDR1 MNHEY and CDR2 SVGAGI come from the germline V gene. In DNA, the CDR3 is TGTGCCAGCAGTACGACAGGGGGCTCCTACAATGAGCAGTTCTTC. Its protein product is CASSTTGGSYNEQFF.